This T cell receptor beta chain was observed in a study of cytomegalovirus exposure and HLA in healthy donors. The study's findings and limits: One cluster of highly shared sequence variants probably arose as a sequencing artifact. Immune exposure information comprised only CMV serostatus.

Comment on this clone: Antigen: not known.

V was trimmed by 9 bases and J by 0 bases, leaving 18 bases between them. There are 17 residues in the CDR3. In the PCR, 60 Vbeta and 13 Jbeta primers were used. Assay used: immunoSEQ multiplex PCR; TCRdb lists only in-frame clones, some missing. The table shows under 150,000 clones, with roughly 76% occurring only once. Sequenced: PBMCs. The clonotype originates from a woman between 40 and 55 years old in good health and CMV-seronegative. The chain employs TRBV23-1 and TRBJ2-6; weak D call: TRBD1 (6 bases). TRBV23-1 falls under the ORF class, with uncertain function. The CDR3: CARMDSLTGSGANVLTF. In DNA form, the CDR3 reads TGCGCCAGGATGGACAGCCTCACCGGCTCTGGGGCCAACGTCCTGACTTTC.